The 13 T cell receptor beta chains reported below all come from one sample, sequenced in a study of blood T cells in healthy people across ages. Then a second PCR, running roughly 7 to 11 cycles, was carried out with a sample-barcoded 5' primer and a J-beta primer mix. TCRdb ran MiXCR on the 5' RACE reads and lists one entry per CDR3 protein. The sample lists about 970,000 distinct CDR3 sequences, roughly 51% seen once, with about 20% in the top ten. Sequencing used blood. Receptors were obtained from a woman aged 60-75 years in good health.

This clonotype has just a few counts. The V and J genes are TRBV20-1 and TRBJ2-3; 7 bases agree with TRBD2. Germline CDR1 is DFQATT and CDR2 is SNEGSKA (reference sequence). With V trimmed by 0 bases and J by 8 bases, 11 bases remained unmatched. CDR3 length equals 15 residues. The CDR3 spells CSAREEGRLAGTQYF. The CDR3 coding sequence is TGCAGTGCTAGAGAAGAGGGAAGACTAGCTGGTACGCAGTATTTT.

The rearrangement joins TRBV11-3 to TRBJ1-5; a possible D gene is TRBD1 (5 bases). V was cut by 4 bases and J by 0 bases, with 22 bases left in between. Germline loops: CDR1 SGHNT, CDR2 YENEEA. The length of the CDR3 is 19 residues. This CDR3 is CASSSRSRQTLYSNQPQHF. The CDR3 DNA follows: TGTGCCAGCAGCTCCCGGAGTCGACAGACCCTTTATAGCAATCAGCCCCAGCATTTT.

The V gene is TRBV5-6, the J gene TRBJ2-3; D ambiguous. Trimming cost V 5 bases and J 0 bases, with 19 bases left between them. Germline CDR1 SGHDT, CDR2 YYEEEE. The CDR3 runs to 17 residues. CDR3 nucleotide sequence: TGTGCCAGCAGTAGCCTGCATTACGGTGGGAGCACAGATACGCAGTATTTT. It yields the protein CASSSLHYGGSTDTQYF.

The chain combines TRBV29-1 with TRBJ2-1; a possible D gene is TRBD1 (5 bases). Germline V CDR1 and CDR2: SQVTM, ANQGSEA. V was clipped by 3 bases and J by 4 bases, with 13 bases between them. The CDR3 loop spans 14 amino acids. The CDR3, as DNA: TGCAGCGTTGAGGGCAGGGTGGGGTACAATGAGCAGTTCTTC. Amino acid sequence: CSVEGRVGYNEQFF.

In its sample, this clonotype was seen once. CDR3 bases: TGTGCCAGCAGCTTAGCCCCCCCTAGATCCGATGAGCAGTACTTC. Protein: CASSLAPPRSDEQYF. The chain recombines TRBV7-2 with TRBJ2-7; D is unclear. The CDR3 loop spans 15 amino acids. The V gene lost 0 bases and the J gene lost 7 bases, with 16 bases spanning the gap. CDR1 is SGHTA, CDR2 FQGNSA, per germline.

This clonotype was found a few times. This rearrangement joins TRBV7-2 to TRBJ2-5; D is ambiguous. Germline V gene lookup returns CDR1 SGHTA and CDR2 FQGNSA. The CDR3 has 15 amino acids. The V and J ends lost 1 base and 4 bases respectively, with 13 bases between them. DNA of the CDR3: TGTGCCAGCAGCTTAGGCGTGCTAAATAGAGAGACCCAGTACTTC. Protein: CASSLGVLNRETQYF.

The chain is built from TRBV25-1 and TRBJ1-2, with D maybe TRBD1 (5 bases). CDR1 MGHDK and CDR2 SYGVNS come from the germline V gene. Trimming took 7 bases from V and 3 from J, leaving 18 bases between them. The length of the CDR3 is 15 residues. The chain's CDR3 is CASTFGDPVHYGYTF. The CDR3 DNA follows: TGTGCCAGCACCTTTGGGGACCCCGTCCACTATGGCTACACCTTC.

The J gene is TRBJ2-7, the V gene TRBV27, with TRBD1 identical over 9 bases. This CDR3 is 14 amino acids long. V shed 5 bases and J 2 bases; nucleotides not matched to a gene: 4. Germline CDR1 is MNHEY and CDR2 is SMNVEV (reference sequence). The CDR3 here is CASSPQGATYEQYF. In DNA form, the CDR3 reads TGTGCCAGCAGTCCACAGGGGGCTACCTACGAGCAGTACTTC.

This clonotype has a single count. This sequence joins TRBV20-1 and TRBJ2-5; 7 positions agree with TRBD2. TRBJ2-7 explains the end of the DNA better; the J call may be wrong. This CDR3 is 12 amino acids long. In germline, CDR1 is DFQATT, CDR2 SNEGSKA (reference sequence). CDR3 bases: TGCAGTGCTACCGGGGGGATGAACGAGCAGTACTTC. Residues: CSATGGMNEQYF.

The chain is built from TRBV11-2 and TRBJ2-1; D remains unclear. The CDR3 is 11 amino acids. The germline V gene has CDR1 SGHAT and CDR2 FQNNGV. Trimming took 5 bases from V and 15 from J, leaving 14 bases between them. The CDR3: CASSTSAIAFF. For the CDR3, the DNA is TGTGCCAGCAGCACATCAGCAATTGCGTTCTTC. Full variable domain (remainder filled in from reference TRBV11-2 and TRBJ2-1): EAGVAQSPRYKIIEKRQSVAFWCNPISGHATLYWYQQILGQGPKLLIQFQNNGVVDDSQLPKDRFSAERLKGVDSTLKIQPAKLEDSAVYLCASSTSAIAFFGPGTRLTVL.

The chain has TRBV27 and TRBJ2-1; the match to TRBD2 covers 7 bases. J was trimmed by 2 bases and V by 3 bases; bases with no gene match: 4. The CDR3 runs 15 residues. CDR1 is MNHEY and CDR2 is SMNVEV in the germline V gene (reference sequence). The DNA for the CDR3 is TGTGCCAGCAGTTTTGGGACTAACCCCTACAATGAGCAGTTCTTC. It specifies CASSFGTNPYNEQFF.

The chain combines TRBV9 with TRBJ2-6, with D possibly being TRBD1 (6 bases). This CDR3 is built from 15 residues. The V and J ends lost 3 bases and 5 bases respectively, with 12 bases between them. Germline V CDR1 and CDR2: SGDLS, YYNGEE. This CDR3 is CASSERGTRANVLTF. The CDR3 bases are TGTGCCAGCAGCGAGAGAGGGACACGGGCCAACGTCCTGACTTTC.

This clonotype was seen a single time. The rearrangement uses TRBV7-2 and TRBJ1-4, with D uncertain. The length of the CDR3 is 13 residues. Trimming took off 2 bases at V and 8 bases at J, with 9 bases between the two ends. CDR1 and CDR2 from the germline V gene are SGHTA and FQGNSA. CDR3 region: CASSLSNGEKLFF. As DNA, the CDR3 is TGTGCCAGCAGCTTATCGAACGGGGAAAAACTGTTTTTT.